This TCR beta chain was sequenced during a study of cytomegalovirus exposure and HLA in healthy donors (TCRdb year 2017). Study-wide context: The 666 repertoires of the first cohort and the roughly 120 validation repertoires were produced on the same platform, according to a later analysis. To predict cytomegalovirus infection status, the study brought together high-throughput TCR immunosequencing, statistical association of individual TCRs with disease status, and machine learning. The study was designed to test whether signatures of past pathogen exposure could be identified by cataloging public T cell receptors. A separate validation cohort of about 110 different subjects was used in addition to the approximately 640-subject first cohort. Paper-wide results and their limitations: A later analysis found that TCRs clustered in the first cohort also tended to co-occur in the 120 validation repertoires, with approximately 94% of cluster scores above 0. Cytomegalovirus status was reported to be diagnosed by the classifier with high specificity and sensitivity in both the original and validation cohorts. Three of the identified cytomegalovirus-associated TCR beta chains were confirmed in vitro to be specific for cytomegalovirus antigens. A later analysis lacked HLA typing for the validation cohort, so it scored co-occurrence in that cohort across all 120 repertoires. The study listed approximately 150 TCR beta chains as associated with cytomegalovirus. Most TCR sequences were observed very rarely across donors, whereas some public TCRs were present in many individuals. The authors suggested that the approach could potentially be generalized to other disease states and immunological phenotypes.

Library preparation employed the immunoSEQ multiplex PCR assay. The paper's data handling went like this. A statistical classification framework was built to diagnose cytomegalovirus status from the catalog of TCR beta chain sequences. TCRdb limited this immuneACCESS table to in-frame rearrangements with V and J called. A share of clones is missing; checked studies link under half to unresolved V genes, and the rest is unexplained. That table furnishes V, J and clone size, whereas the DNA furnished D and trimming. A total of fewer than 350,000 clones appear in this sample, roughly 90% of them only once. The ten biggest clones cover about 0.85% of the sample. Details on this clone: The antigen it recognizes is unknown. Qualities for individual bases were not recorded, and no much larger clone is one base off.

Via the germline V gene, CDR1 is SGHAT and CDR2 FQNNGV. There are 14 amino acids in the CDR3, from cysteine to phenylalanine inclusive. The kept DNA is CDR3 alone, 42 bases in frame from the first base. The junction shows trimming of 5 bases on V and 8 bases on J, plus 15 bases between the germline ends. Donors formed part of the validation cohort, which comprised 95 to 150 subjects and was distinct from the first cohort of several hundred subjects. The sequence links TRBV11-2 to TRBJ1-4; the D gene is perhaps TRBD1, on 5 matching bases. The sample consisted of PBMCs. This receptor was taken from a woman in her late teens or twenties in good health and CMV-seronegative. The DNA is as follows: TGTGCCAGCAGCCAACCAGGGTGGCACGAAAAACTGTTTTTT. It encodes CASSQPGWHEKLFF.